Shown below are 27 T cell receptor beta chains from a single sample sequenced in a study of graft-versus-host responses after intestinal transplantation. Graft tissue processing released intraepithelial and lamina propria lymphocytes. Only in-frame clones appear in the TCRdb table, and some are missing; sequencing was by immunoSEQ multiplex PCR. The sample has about 30,000 clones; about three quarters are singletons. The specimen was ileum tissue, collected 98 days after intestinal transplantation. The receptors stem from a human patient who received an intestinal transplant, so some T cells may come from the graft donor.

The chain links TRBV19 to TRBJ2-4; 9 nucleotides agree with TRBD2. The CDR3 runs 16 residues. With 1 base clipped from V and 9 bases from J, the junction kept 10 bases outside the gene matches. Germline V gene lookup returns CDR1 LNHDA and CDR2 SQIVND (reference sequence). The CDR3 spells CASSIGAGGSGGIQYF. In DNA form, the CDR3 reads TGTGCCAGTAGTATAGGAGCGGGGGGTTCGGGGGGCATTCAGTACTTC. Based on the CDR3 plus reference TRBV19 and TRBJ2-4, the full variable domain is DGGITQSPKYLFRKEGQNVTLSCEQNLNHDAMYWYRQDPGQGLRLIYYSQIVNDFQKGDIAEGYSVSREKKESFPLTVTSAQKNPTAFYLCASSIGAGGSGGIQYFGAGTRLSVL.

This rearrangement joins TRBV4-1 to TRBJ2-1; 11 nucleotides align to TRBD2. Germline CDR1 is MGHRA and CDR2 is YSYEKL. V shed 4 bases and J 1 base; nucleotides not matched to a gene: 6. The CDR3 is 17 amino acids. Here the CDR3 reads CASSLSGGASSYNEQFF. The CDR3 DNA follows: TGCGCCAGCAGCCTTAGCGGGGGGGCCAGTTCCTACAATGAGCAGTTCTTC.

The chain's CDR3 is CASLESETQYF. CDR3 bases: TGTGCCTCCCTGGAGTCGGAGACCCAGTACTTC. The rearrangement links TRBV27 to TRBJ2-5; D is uncertain. The V end lost 11 bases, the J end lost 5 bases, and 12 bases lay between the germline ends. CDR1 is MNHEY, CDR2 SMNVEV, per germline (reference sequence). The CDR3 extends over 11 amino acids.

The V and J genes are TRBV6-1 and TRBJ2-1; TRBD1 matches 10 bases. Germline assignment: CDR1 MNHNS and CDR2 SASEGT. The V segment lost 1 base and the J segment 14 bases; nucleotides outside the gene matches: 5. This CDR3 is 13 amino acids long. The CDR3 coding sequence is TGTGCCAGCAGTGAAGATAAGGGGACAGGGGAGTTCTTC. It specifies CASSEDKGTGEFF.

The rearrangement joins TRBV7-3 to TRBJ2-2, with D unresolved. Germline V gene lookup returns CDR1 SGHTA and CDR2 FQGTGA. V was pared by 5 bases and J by 3 bases, with 10 bases between. The length of the CDR3 is 14 residues. CDR3 nucleotide sequence: TGTGCCAGCAGCCCGCGGTCCTACACCGGGGAGCTGTTTTTT. This encodes CASSPRSYTGELFF.

This clone was seen more than once but under ten times. In the same sample, other DNA sequences code for this CDR3. The chain is built from TRBV7-9 and TRBJ2-7, with TRBD1 matching 7 bases. Germline CDR1 SEHNR, CDR2 FQNEAQ (reference sequence). The CDR3 extends over 12 amino acids. Trimming removed 5 bases from V and 3 bases from J; junction bases left unmatched: 1. The CDR3 here is CASSPGGYEQYF. CDR3 DNA: TGTGCCAGCAGCCCAGGGGGCTACGAGCAGTACTTC.

The rearrangement uses TRBV5-1 and TRBJ2-3, with a weak D call TRBD2 (7 bases). The ends were cut back, 4 bases at V and 4 bases at J, with 19 bases in the middle. The germline V gene encodes CDR1 SGHRS and CDR2 YFSETQ. The CDR3 has 16 residues. CDR3 sequence reads: CASSLRGGGTADTQYF. In DNA, the CDR3 is TGCGCCAGCAGCCTCCGGGGAGGGGGGACGGCAGATACGCAGTATTTT.

Only a few counts were recorded for this clone. The CDR3 sequence is CASSWEGVEAFF. CDR3 in DNA: TGTGCCAGCAGCTGGGAGGGTGTGGAAGCTTTCTTT. J is TRBJ1-1 and V is TRBV7-9; D not certain. V was pared by 4 bases and J by 8 bases, with 11 bases between. The CDR3 spans 12 residues. Germline V gives CDR1 SEHNR, CDR2 FQNEAQ (reference sequence).

The V gene is TRBV2, the J gene TRBJ2-1; no clear D gene. Between the trimmed V and J ends, which lost 8 bases and 6 bases, there was a span of 5 bases. Germline lookup yields CDR1 SNHLY and CDR2 FYNNEI. The CDR3 is 10 amino acids. CDR3 bases: TGTGCCAGCCTGGGCAATGAGCAGTTCTTC. Its protein product is CASLGNEQFF.

This chain connects TRBV5-6 to TRBJ2-7; D is unclear. This CDR3 has 14 amino acids. Between the trimmed V and J ends, which lost 0 bases and 5 bases, there was a span of 12 bases. Looked up from germline, CDR1 is SGHDT and CDR2 is YYEEEE. Here the CDR3 reads CASSLGPGLDEQYF. The DNA of the CDR3 is TGTGCCAGCAGCTTGGGCCCCGGGTTAGACGAGCAGTACTTC.

The rearrangement joins TRBV9 to TRBJ1-1; a weak D match, TRBD1 (5 bases). CDR3 length: 14 amino acids. CDR1 SGDLS and CDR2 YYNGEE come from the germline V gene. Trimming shortened V by 0 bases and J by 2 bases, and 8 bases separated the two germline ends. CDR3 coding DNA: TGTGCCAGCAGCGTAGCAGGGTCCAACACTGAAGCTTTCTTT. This gives the protein CASSVAGSNTEAFF.

The V gene is TRBV7-9, the J gene TRBJ2-7; a possible D gene is TRBD2 (5 bases). V was clipped by 0 bases and J by 0 bases, with 15 bases between them. The CDR3 contains 17 residues. Germline-derived CDR1 and CDR2 are SEHNR and FQNEAQ (reference sequence). The CDR3 loop is CASSLALFGESSYEQYF. The CDR3 region has the DNA TGTGCCAGCAGCTTAGCGCTGTTCGGGGAGAGCTCCTACGAGCAGTACTTC.

This clone showed up just a few times. The chain is built from TRBV10-1 and TRBJ2-5, with D maybe TRBD1 (6 bases). Germline CDR1 is WNHNN and CDR2 is SYGVQD (reference sequence). V was cut by 2 bases and J by 1 base, with 14 bases left in between. The CDR3 covers 16 residues. DNA of the CDR3: TGCGCCAGCAGTGAGGAGGACAGAAAGCTCCAAGAGACCCAGTACTTC. Encoded protein: CASSEEDRKLQETQYF.

This clone has a single count. The rearrangement joins TRBV20-1 to TRBJ1-1; no clear D. The CDR3 is made up of 9 amino acids. CDR1 and CDR2 from the germline V gene are DFQATT and SNEGSKA (reference sequence). Trimming took 5 bases from V and 10 from J, leaving 8 bases between them. CDR3 loop: CSAGLAAFF. The CDR3 DNA sequence: TGCAGTGCTGGATTGGCAGCTTTCTTT.

The V call is TRBV7-2, the J call TRBJ1-5; D ambiguous. CDR3 size: 15 residues. Germline CDR1 is SGHTA and CDR2 is FQGNSA. V gave up 1 base and J gave up 0 bases, with 7 bases separating them. The CDR3 loop is CASSLGPYSNQPQHF. As DNA, the CDR3 is TGTGCCAGCAGCTTAGGGCCTTATAGCAATCAGCCCCAGCATTTT. The full variable domain, with the rest looked up from reference TRBV7-2 and TRBJ1-5, is GAGVSQSPSNKVTEKGKDVELRCDPISGHTALYWYRQSLGQGLEFLIYFQGNSAPDKSGLPSDRFSAERTGGSVSTLTIQRTQQEDSAVYLCASSLGPYSNQPQHFGDGTRLSIL.

This rearrangement joins TRBV2 to TRBJ1-1, with D possibly matching TRBD1 (6 bases). The CDR3 length is 14 residues. From germline, CDR1 is SNHLY and CDR2 FYNNEI. Trimming pared 6 bases from V and 1 base from J, leaving 12 bases between. The CDR3 is CASRDSPRNTEAFF. The CDR3, as DNA: TGTGCCAGCAGGGACAGCCCGAGGAACACTGAAGCTTTCTTT.

This chain joins TRBV30 and TRBJ1-2; D unclear. V lost 5 bases to trimming and J lost 8 bases, with 24 bases between them. Germline V CDR1 and CDR2: GTSNPN, SVGIG (reference sequence). This CDR3 has 15 residues. The CDR3 coding sequence is TGTGCCTGGGCCGGACCACTTTTGAGAGGTTTCGGCTACACCTTC. Translating it yields CAWAGPLLRGFGYTF.

The chain is built from TRBV9 and TRBJ2-3; 9 bases fit TRBD1. CDR1 and CDR2 (germline): SGDLS, YYNGEE. The CDR3 runs to 15 residues. J was trimmed by 6 bases and V by 5 bases; bases with no gene match: 10. CDR3 protein: CASSAPGTGTDTQYF. The CDR3 nucleotides read TGTGCCAGCAGTGCACCCGGGACAGGGACGGATACGCAGTATTTT.

The chain employs TRBV5-1 and TRBJ2-7; D not resolved. The CDR3 is 15 residues long. V was clipped by 2 bases and J by 0 bases, with 12 bases between them. Germline V lookup: CDR1 SGHRS, CDR2 YFSETQ. CDR3 sequence reads: CASSFGVSSSYEQYF. The CDR3 DNA follows: TGCGCCAGCAGCTTTGGGGTTTCGTCCTCCTACGAGCAGTACTTC.

The chain joins TRBV6-1 to TRBJ2-5; 8 positions agree with TRBD2. Germline V gene lookup returns CDR1 MNHNS and CDR2 SASEGT. V dropped 7 bases and J dropped 3; count of bases not matched to a gene: 4. The CDR3 length is 13 residues. This CDR3 reads CASTPGGEETQYF. CDR3 DNA: TGTGCCAGCACCCCGGGGGGGGAAGAGACCCAGTACTTC.

The chain joins TRBV30 to TRBJ2-7; 10 nucleotides agree with TRBD2. The CDR3 consists of 14 residues. Germline values: CDR1 GTSNPN, CDR2 SVGIG (reference sequence). V lost 5 bases to trimming and J lost 0 bases; unmatched junction nucleotides: 4. CDR3 amino acids: CAWGSGGSSYEQYF. The CDR3, as DNA: TGTGCCTGGGGTAGCGGGGGGAGCTCCTACGAGCAGTACTTC.

The J gene is TRBJ2-5, the V gene TRBV4-1; 12 nucleotides line up with TRBD2. With 1 base clipped from V and 1 base from J, the junction kept 4 bases outside the gene matches. This CDR3 contains 17 residues. Germline V gene lookup returns CDR1 MGHRA and CDR2 YSYEKL. The CDR3 coding sequence is TGCGCCAGCAGCCAAGTTACTAGCGGGGGGTCCCAAGAGACCCAGTACTTC. This encodes CASSQVTSGGSQETQYF.

The V and J genes are TRBV25-1 and TRBJ2-3, with TRBD2 identical over 7 bases. CDR3 length equals 13 residues. With 3 bases clipped from V and 9 bases from J, the junction kept 6 bases outside the gene matches. Germline-derived CDR1 and CDR2 are MGHDK and SYGVNS. CDR3 DNA sequence: TGTGCCAGCAGTGATTGGGGGGGGGTCACGCAGTATTTT. Residues: CASSDWGGVTQYF.

The rearrangement joins TRBV6-6 to TRBJ2-1; D may be TRBD1 (6 bases). Trimming left V 0 bases short and J 10 bases short, with 10 bases between. The germline CDR1 and CDR2 sequences are MNHNY and SVGAGI (reference sequence). This CDR3 is 13 amino acids long. Written as DNA, the CDR3 is TGTGCCAGCAGTTACTCCCTCGGACAGGAGCAGTTCTTC. Amino acids: CASSYSLGQEQFF.

V is TRBV5-1 and J is TRBJ2-7; perhaps TRBD2 as D (8 bases). V lost 4 bases and J 4 bases, leaving 24 bases between the germline ends. The CDR3 consists of 17 residues. CDR1 is SGHRS, CDR2 YFSETQ, per germline. CDR3 sequence: CASSTTGTSKQGYEQYF. CDR3 DNA sequence: TGCGCCAGCAGCACCACCGGGACTAGTAAACAGGGGTACGAGCAGTACTTC.

V and J are TRBV7-6 and TRBJ2-1; 9 bases match TRBD2. Germline assignment: CDR1 SGHVS and CDR2 FNYEAQ. CDR3 length: 14 amino acids. Trimming cost V 2 bases and J 4 bases; bases outside gene matches: 0. In DNA form, the CDR3 reads TGTGCCAGCAGCTTAAGCGGGGGGTACAATGAGCAGTTCTTC. This sequence encodes CASSLSGGYNEQFF.

This clone was seen only a few times. This chain connects TRBV7-9 to TRBJ1-6; D gene ambiguous. Trimming removed 6 bases from V and 10 bases from J, with 10 bases in between. CDR1 is SEHNR and CDR2 is FQNEAQ in the germline V gene (reference sequence). This CDR3 comprises 12 residues. For the CDR3, the DNA is TGTGCCAGCAGTTATATCGGCTCACCCCTCCACTTT. Translated, it gives CASSYIGSPLHF.